This T cell receptor (beta chain) is from a study of response to subunit inactivated influenza vaccine. Study-wide findings and caveats: There was a suggestion from the authors that each seasonal influenza vaccination recruits few new T cells.

TCRdb re-analysed the RT-PCR reads in MiXCR, keeping a single row per CDR3 protein. The profile shows roughly 630,000 distinct CDR3 sequences, approximately 15% of them singletons. The table lists this clonotype with many counts. Its antigen is not identified. Germline assignment: CDR1 SGHDT and CDR2 YYEEEE. Losses at the gene ends were 2 bases for V and 4 bases for J; bases not matched to a gene: 8. The CDR3 spans 16 residues. The receptor comes from a man aged 45 to 65 who received an inactivated influenza vaccine. This chain joins TRBV5-6 and TRBJ2-1; 8 nucleotides line up with TRBD1. The source was PBMCs from blood, collected approximately 15 days before vaccination. For the CDR3, the DNA is TGTGCCAGCAGCTTCCTGGGACAGGTGGTATACAATGAGCAGTTCTTC. Its translation: CASSFLGQVVYNEQFF.